A selection of T cell receptor beta chains follows, all from one sample in a study of CD8+CD57+ T cells in acquired aplastic anemia. Each CDR3 protein gets one entry after TCRdb re-called the reads with MiXCR. The sample has about 120,000 distinct CDR3 sequences, 50% to 70% seen once. The sample taken for sequencing was sorted CD4+, CD8+, or CD8+CD57+ T cells (not recorded which) from PBMCs. The receptors come from a human donor with aplastic anemia. CDR3s include the opening cysteine and the closing phenylalanine or tryptophan. Fields, in order: V gene, clone size, J gene, CDR3 protein. Clone size is given for some rows only: seen once, a few or many times, or a class if the clone is expanded.

V: TRBV15
size: few
J: TRBJ2-2
CDR3: CATSGGRGTGELFF

V: TRBV29-1
size: many
J: TRBJ1-1
CDR3: CSVESENSEAFF

V: TRBV7-2
size: NA
J: TRBJ2-7
CDR3: CASKPGLAPFGEQYF

V: TRBV29-1
size: once
J: TRBJ1-2
CDR3: CSVVGTNYGYTF

V: TRBV10-1
size: few
J: TRBJ2-7
CDR3: CASREDGTYEQYF

V: TRBV10-3
size: NA
J: TRBJ2-1
CDR3: CATEAGTHNEQFF

V: TRBV14
size: NA
J: TRBJ1-2
CDR3: CASSHLPTDRVYGYTF

V: TRBV7-3
size: many
J: TRBJ2-3
CDR3: CASSPGQTSTDTQYF

V: TRBV24-1
size: few
J: TRBJ1-5
CDR3: CATSDSQWDQPQHF

V: TRBV20-1
size: NA
J: TRBJ2-7
CDR3: CSATVGGNSYEQYF

V: TRBV5-1
size: NA
J: TRBJ2-5
CDR3: CASSFERGQTQYF

V: TRBV20-1
size: NA
J: TRBJ2-5
CDR3: CSADSPSGRAQETQYF

V: TRBV10-1
size: NA
J: TRBJ2-3
CDR3: CASGEGLAGDTQYF

V: TRBV12-3/TRBV12-4
size: NA
J: TRBJ2-7
CDR3: CASSLLVGGGYEQYF

V: TRBV20-1
size: NA
J: TRBJ2-3
CDR3: CSAGLAGGPETDTQYF

V: TRBV19
size: NA
J: TRBJ1-2
CDR3: CASSTDPNYGYTF

V: TRBV7-9
size: many
J: TRBJ1-6
CDR3: CASSPVQGTSPLHF

V: TRBV28
size: NA
J: TRBJ1-1
CDR3: CASSSPRLRGMNTEAFF

V: TRBV27
size: NA
J: TRBJ2-1
CDR3: CASSAGVSYNEQFF

V: TRBV19
size: NA
J: TRBJ2-7
CDR3: CASSIQEGFVEQYF

V: TRBV7-3
size: NA
J: TRBJ2-6
CDR3: CASSDTSGANVLTF

V: TRBV29-1
size: few
J: TRBJ1-6
CDR3: CSVEGDRGSPLHF

V: TRBV24-1
size: NA
J: TRBJ1-2
CDR3: CATSDGGYRNYGYTF

V: TRBV10-3
size: NA
J: TRBJ2-7
CDR3: CAISEGSGNEQYF

V: TRBV9
size: NA
J: TRBJ2-2
CDR3: CASTHRVVGELFF

V: TRBV29-1
size: NA
J: TRBJ1-2
CDR3: CSVTGQGHGYTF

V: TRBV7-2
size: NA
J: TRBJ2-5
CDR3: CASSDVETQYF

V: TRBV15
size: NA
J: TRBJ1-1
CDR3: CATSRGDQGGRNTEAFF

V: TRBV15
size: NA
J: TRBJ2-2
CDR3: CATREGLNTGELFF

V: TRBV4-1
size: NA
J: TRBJ1-1
CDR3: CASSQSAVMNTEAFF

V: TRBV20-1
size: once
J: TRBJ2-7
CDR3: CSARVGLAGSYEQYF

V: TRBV2
size: NA
J: TRBJ2-3
CDR3: CASSAMRDTDTQYF

V: TRBV9
size: NA
J: TRBJ1-1
CDR3: CASSIRQAYTEAFF

V: TRBV6-1
size: many
J: TRBJ2-5
CDR3: CASSELAAGGPETQYF

V: TRBV2
size: NA
J: TRBJ1-5
CDR3: CASRGRQENQPQHF

V: TRBV20-1
size: NA
J: TRBJ2-6
CDR3: CSAHPPGSGANVLTF

V: TRBV2
size: NA
J: TRBJ2-1
CDR3: CASSFFRADNNEQFF

V: TRBV7-6
size: NA
J: TRBJ2-1
CDR3: CASSLEGDNEQFF

V: TRBV28
size: NA
J: TRBJ2-1
CDR3: CASSSSSGTAYNEQFF

V: TRBV24-1
size: few
J: TRBJ2-1
CDR3: CATISVTGDEQFF

V: TRBV20-1
size: NA
J: TRBJ2-7
CDR3: CSARPGQGLSYEQYF

V: TRBV28
size: many
J: TRBJ2-7
CDR3: CASRGTGYSYEQYF

V: TRBV2
size: NA
J: TRBJ2-2
CDR3: CASSEEHPGTGELFF

V: TRBV11-1
size: NA
J: TRBJ2-1
CDR3: CASSSPDRGRNEQFF

V: TRBV19
size: few
J: TRBJ2-6
CDR3: CASSIRAMGSSGANVLTF

V: TRBV7-9
size: NA
J: TRBJ1-6
CDR3: CASSFEQNNSPLHF

V: TRBV2
size: NA
J: TRBJ2-7
CDR3: CASRPRGHEQYF

V: TRBV29-1
size: few
J: TRBJ2-3
CDR3: CSVEEGGTDTQYF

V: TRBV29-1
size: NA
J: TRBJ2-1
CDR3: CSVAANNEQFF

V: TRBV20-1
size: NA
J: TRBJ1-2
CDR3: CSARDEGNGYTF

V: TRBV15
size: many
J: TRBJ2-5
CDR3: CATSRDRLGIETQYF

V: TRBV20-1
size: NA
J: TRBJ1-2
CDR3: CSAPDRGNYGYTF

V: TRBV28
size: few
J: TRBJ2-7
CDR3: CASSFVDSPPFSYEQYF

V: TRBV10-3
size: NA
J: TRBJ2-3
CDR3: CAIGEGVDSTDTQYF